Following are 24 T cell receptor beta chains from one sample sequenced in a study of blood T cell repertoires in COVID-19. Assay: immunoSEQ multiplex PCR; the TCRdb copy retains only in-frame clones and omits some. The sample has 200,000 to 250,000 clones; 70% to 90% are singletons. The sequenced material came from peripheral blood. Every receptor here comes from a man in his thirties or forties who had recovered from COVID-19.

On this clone: At one end the junction does not follow the germline gene, possibly because of a read error. The CDR3 sequence: CARSGRVGGANYGYTF. The CDR3 nucleotides are TGCGCCCGCAGCGGGCGGGTGGGGGGAGCTAACTATGGCTACACCTTC. The J gene is TRBJ1-2, the V gene TRBV10-2, with D perhaps TRBD1 (5 bases). The CDR3 contains 16 residues. The germline CDR1 and CDR2 sequences are WSHSY and SAAADI.

V and J are TRBV9 and TRBJ2-3; no reliable D call. Between the trimmed V and J ends, which lost 0 bases and 2 bases, there was a span of 7 bases. CDR1 and CDR2 from the germline V gene are SGDLS and YYNGEE. This CDR3 has 14 amino acids. The CDR3 region has the DNA TGTGCCAGCAGCGTAGGCAGGAACACAGATACGCAGTATTTT. This codes for CASSVGRNTDTQYF. Using reference TRBV9 and TRBJ2-3 for the parts outside the CDR3, the full variable domain is DSGVTQTPKHLITATGQRVTLRCSPRSGDLSVYWYQQSLDQGLQFLIQYYNGEERAKGNILERFSAQQFPDLHSELNLSSLELGDSALYFCASSVGRNTDTQYFGPGTRLTVL.

The chain uses TRBV19 and TRBJ2-1, with TRBD2 identical over 11 bases. Germline CDR1 reads LNHDA; CDR2 reads SQIVND (reference sequence). V trimming: 10 bases; J trimming: 4 bases; junction bases outside the gene matches: 9. The CDR3 covers 15 residues. Here the CDR3 DNA reads TGTGCCACCCGCCCCCTAGCGGGGGGTTACAATGAGCAGTTCTTC. This gives the protein CATRPLAGGYNEQFF.

This clone was found once. This chain connects TRBV7-7 to TRBJ2-7; a weak D match, TRBD1 (5 bases). The CDR3 loop spans 15 amino acids. V lost 5 bases and J 3 bases, leaving 17 bases between the germline ends. Germline V gene lookup returns CDR1 SSHAT and CDR2 FNYEAQ (reference sequence). In DNA form, the CDR3 reads TGTGCCAGCAGCCCCGGAGTGGGGCAAGTCTACGAGCAGTACTTC. Translated, it gives CASSPGVGQVYEQYF. Full variable domain (remainder filled in from reference TRBV7-7 and TRBJ2-7): GAGVSQSPRYKVTKRGQDVTLRCDPISSHATLYWYQQALGQGPEFLTYFNYEAQPDKSGLPSDRFSAERPEGSISTLTIQRTEQRDSAMYRCASSPGVGQVYEQYFGPGTRLTVT.

The CDR3 sequence: CASSPSLLYEQYF. As DNA, the CDR3 is TGTGCCAGCAGCCCAAGCCTTTTATACGAGCAGTACTTC. The chain recombines TRBV9 with TRBJ2-7; the D is unclear. The CDR3 has 13 amino acids. Trimming cost V 4 bases and J 4 bases, with 12 bases left between them. Germline CDR1 SGDLS, CDR2 YYNGEE.

The chain is built from TRBV4-1 and TRBJ1-2; 8 bases line up with TRBD1. Trimming took 4 bases from V and 4 from J; bases not matched to a gene: 5. Germline V lookup: CDR1 MGHRA, CDR2 YSYEKL. The CDR3 covers 14 residues. CDR3 in amino acids: CASSPQGAVYGYTF. CDR3 coding DNA: TGCGCCAGCAGCCCCCAGGGGGCAGTCTATGGCTACACCTTC.

This clone has only a few counts. The chain is built from TRBV11-2 and TRBJ2-2, with 8 bases lining up with TRBD1. The germline CDR1 and CDR2 sequences are SGHAT and FQNNGV. Trimming removed 1 base from V and 3 bases from J; junction bases left unmatched: 4. CDR3 length equals 16 residues. CDR3 residues: CASSLGGTGHTGELFF. In DNA form, the CDR3 reads TGTGCCAGCAGCTTAGGAGGGACAGGTCACACCGGGGAGCTGTTTTTT.

The CDR3 is CASGGVAKNIQYF. DNA for the CDR3: TGTGCAAGTGGGGGGGTCGCCAAAAACATTCAGTACTTC. The chain combines TRBV6-5 with TRBJ2-4, with 7 positions matching TRBD2. The germline gives CDR1 MNHEY, CDR2 SVGAGI. The length of the CDR3 is 13 residues.

V is TRBV24-1 and J is TRBJ2-1, with 9 nucleotides matching TRBD2. This CDR3 comprises 18 residues. V was pared by 1 base and J by 9 bases, with 15 bases of the junction left unmatched. Germline CDR1 is KGHDR and CDR2 is SFDVKD. CDR3 amino acids: CATSDLGAVAGGPGEQFF. The CDR3 DNA reads TGTGCCACCAGTGATTTAGGCGCGGTCGCGGGGGGGCCGGGTGAGCAGTTCTTC.

The chain recombines TRBV2 with TRBJ1-3; D not certain. This CDR3 has 14 amino acids. Trimming removed 5 bases from V and 0 bases from J, with 8 bases in between. CDR1 is SNHLY, CDR2 FYNNEI, per germline. The CDR3, as DNA: TGTGCCAGCAGTCGGTCCCCCTCTGGAAACACCATATATTTT. Its protein product is CASSRSPSGNTIYF.

This clone showed up just once. J is TRBJ1-2 and V is TRBV19, with D hard to call. CDR3 length: 12 residues. The germline gives CDR1 LNHDA, CDR2 SQIVND (reference sequence). V gave up 5 bases and J gave up 8 bases, with 12 bases separating them. Here the CDR3 reads CASSDPRGGYTF. The DNA of the CDR3 is TGTGCCAGTAGTGATCCTCGGGGAGGCTACACCTTC.

This clone has more than one count but fewer than ten. The chain has TRBV5-6 and TRBJ2-1; a weak D match, TRBD2 (6 bases). Germline CDR1 and CDR2: SGHDT and YYEEEE. The V end lost 2 bases, the J end lost 4 bases, and 10 bases lay between the germline ends. The CDR3 covers 14 residues. CDR3 in amino acids: CASSFNREYNEQFF. CDR3 coding DNA: TGTGCCAGCAGCTTCAACCGGGAGTACAATGAGCAGTTCTTC.

V and J are TRBV7-9 and TRBJ1-2, with a weak D call TRBD1 (6 bases). CDR3 length: 16 amino acids. The ends were cut back, 6 bases at V and 4 bases at J, with 21 bases in the middle. Germline V gene lookup returns CDR1 SEHNR and CDR2 FQNEAQ (reference sequence). The CDR3 spells CASSHLGVGQIYGYTF. The CDR3 DNA follows: TGTGCCAGCAGTCACCTGGGAGTAGGACAGATCTATGGCTACACCTTC.

The chain has TRBV7-9 and TRBJ1-2, with D hard to call. The germline gives CDR1 SEHNR, CDR2 FQNEAQ (reference sequence). The germline V and J ends were trimmed by 2 bases and 5 bases, with 12 bases remaining between them. The CDR3 spans 14 residues. CDR3 in amino acids: CASSLPGETYGYTF. The CDR3 nucleotides are TGTGCCAGCAGCTTACCCGGTGAGACATATGGCTACACCTTC.

For this clone: Other DNA sequences in the same sample also yield this CDR3. The genes are TRBV18 and TRBJ1-2, with D perhaps matching TRBD1 (5 bases). Germline CDR1 reads KGHSH; CDR2 reads LQKENI. This CDR3 spans 13 amino acids. With 3 bases removed from V and 4 bases from J, the gap between germline ends came to 9 bases. CDR3 DNA sequence: TGTGCCAGCTCACCTGACAGATCCTATGGCTACACCTTC. Translated: CASSPDRSYGYTF. The variable domain in full, completed from reference TRBV18 and TRBJ1-2, reads NAGVMQNPRHLVRRRGQEARLRCSPMKGHSHVYWYRQLPEEGLKFMVYLQKENIIDESGMPKERFSAEFPKEGPSILRIQQVVRGDSAAYFCASSPDRSYGYTFGSGTRLTVV.

This chain uses TRBV3-1 (or the pseudogene TRBV3-2) with TRBJ1-4; 7 bases match TRBD1. With 6 bases clipped from V and 0 bases from J, the junction kept 16 bases outside the gene matches. This CDR3 is built from 19 residues. Looked up from germline, CDR1 is LGHDT and CDR2 is YNNKEL (reference sequence). For the CDR3, the DNA is TGTGCCAGCAGTCACAATTACGGGACAGCAGCTGCAACTAATGAAAAACTGTTTTTT. Its protein is CASSHNYGTAAATNEKLFF.

V and J are TRBV27 and TRBJ1-2, with 9 bases lining up with TRBD1. J gave up 5 bases and V 5 bases, and 6 bases lay outside the gene matches. Germline V gene lookup returns CDR1 MNHEY and CDR2 SMNVEV (reference sequence). CDR3 length: 14 residues. CDR3 nucleotide sequence: TGTGCCAGCAGTCATCGACAGGGGGATTATGGCTACACCTTC. This encodes CASSHRQGDYGYTF.

CDR3 DNA sequence: TGTGCCAGCAGCCCCCCGGGACTAGCTTTAGGGGGCGGGGAGCTGTTTTTT. It codes for CASSPPGLALGGGELFF. The chain carries TRBV2 and TRBJ2-2; 9 bases agree with TRBD2. Per germline, CDR1 SNHLY and CDR2 FYNNEI. V lost 6 bases and J lost 7; bases outside the gene matches: 15. There are 17 residues in the CDR3.

This clone was observed a single time. V gene TRBV10-1 combines with J gene TRBJ1-5, with 8 bases identical to TRBD1. Germline V lookup: CDR1 WNHNN, CDR2 SYGVQD (reference sequence). V was clipped by 4 bases and J by 3 bases; unmatched bases: 8. The CDR3 consists of 16 residues. The CDR3: CASSAAGTGNNQPQHF. Here the CDR3 DNA reads TGCGCCAGCAGTGCCGCCGGGACAGGTAACAATCAGCCCCAGCATTTT.

This chain links TRBV18 with TRBJ1-2; 9 bases map to TRBD1. Germline V gene lookup returns CDR1 KGHSH and CDR2 LQKENI. CDR3 length: 16 amino acids. V was pared by 7 bases and J by 8 bases, with 17 bases of the junction left unmatched. The CDR3: CASFPGQGPARGGYTF. The CDR3 bases are TGTGCCAGCTTTCCGGGACAGGGACCCGCCAGGGGAGGCTACACCTTC.

The chain combines TRBV5-1 with TRBJ2-7; 8 positions agree with TRBD1. V gave up 3 bases and J gave up 1 base; unmatched junction bases: 3. Germline V CDR1 and CDR2: SGHRS, YFSETQ. The CDR3 has 14 amino acids. DNA for the CDR3: TGCGCCAGCAGCTGGACAGGGACTTCCTACGAGCAGTACTTC. This codes for CASSWTGTSYEQYF.

This clone turned up a few times. V is TRBV3-1 (or the pseudogene TRBV3-2) and J is TRBJ1-1; a weak D match, TRBD1 (6 bases). Germline V CDR1 and CDR2: LGHDT, YNNKEL (reference sequence). CDR3 size: 15 residues. V was shortened by 3 bases and J by 0 bases, with 11 bases between the two germline ends. The CDR3 nucleotides are TGTGCCAGCAGCCAGGGGGGGCAAATGAACACTGAAGCTTTCTTT. Amino acid sequence: CASSQGGQMNTEAFF.

The rearrangement joins TRBV2 to TRBJ1-6; tentative D call: TRBD1 (6 bases). The CDR3 is made up of 14 amino acids. Deletions cut 7 bases from V and 8 bases from J, with 15 bases between. Looked up from germline, CDR1 is SNHLY and CDR2 is FYNNEI. DNA for the CDR3: TGTGCCAGCAATATCCAGGGGAACTATTCACCCCTCCACTTT. It yields the protein CASNIQGNYSPLHF. Based on the CDR3 plus reference TRBV2 and TRBJ1-6, the full variable domain is EPEVTQTPSHQVTQMGQEVILRCVPISNHLYFYWYRQILGQKVEFLVSFYNNEISEKSEIFDDQFSVERPDGSNFTLKIRSTKLEDSAMYFCASNIQGNYSPLHFGNGTRLTVT.

This chain uses TRBV7-6 with TRBJ2-3; D perhaps matches TRBD1 (5 bases). This CDR3 contains 13 residues. From germline, CDR1 is SGHVS and CDR2 FNYEAQ. Deletions cut 5 bases from V and 2 bases from J, with 8 bases between. DNA of the CDR3: TGTGCCAGCAGCACAGGCCCCACAGATACGCAGTATTTT. This codes for CASSTGPTDTQYF. Looking up the rest from reference TRBV7-6 and TRBJ2-3 gives the full variable domain: GAGVSQSPRYKVTKRGQDVALRCDPISGHVSLYWYRQALGQGPEFLTYFNYEAQQDKSGLPNDRFSAERPEGSISTLTIQRTEQRDSAMYRCASSTGPTDTQYFGPGTRLTVL.